What follows describes a single T cell receptor beta chain. The data were taken from a study of T cell changes during pregnancy in multiple sclerosis. Germline CDR1 reads MDHEN; CDR2 reads SYDVKM. After removal of 4 bases from V and 3 bases from J, the junction contained 3 bases not matched to a gene. The CDR3 extends over 16 amino acids. The data were produced by immunoSEQ multiplex PCR, yet TCRdb's version contains in-frame clones alone and is incomplete. The table records 80,000 to 100,000 clones, 85% to 95% of them present only once. The source material was peripheral blood, sampled in the first trimester of pregnancy. The TCR was taken from a female donor with multiple sclerosis, enrolled in a pregnancy study. V gene TRBV28 combines with J gene TRBJ2-1, with TRBD2 matching 13 bases. DNA for the CDR3: TGTGCCAGCAGTTCTACTAGCGGGAGGGTCTACAATGAGCAGTTCTTC. It codes for CASSSTSGRVYNEQFF.